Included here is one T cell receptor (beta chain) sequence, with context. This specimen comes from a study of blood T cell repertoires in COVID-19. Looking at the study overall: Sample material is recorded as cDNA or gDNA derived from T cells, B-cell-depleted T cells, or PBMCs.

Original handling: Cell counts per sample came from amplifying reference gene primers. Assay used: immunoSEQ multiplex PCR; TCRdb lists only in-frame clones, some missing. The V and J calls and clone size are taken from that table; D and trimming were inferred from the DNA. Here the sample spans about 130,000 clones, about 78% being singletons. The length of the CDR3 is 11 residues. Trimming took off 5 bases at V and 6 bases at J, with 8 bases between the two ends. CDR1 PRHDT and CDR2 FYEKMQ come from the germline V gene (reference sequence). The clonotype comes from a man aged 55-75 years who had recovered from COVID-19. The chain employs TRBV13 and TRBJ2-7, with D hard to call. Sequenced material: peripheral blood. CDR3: CASSHVAEQYF. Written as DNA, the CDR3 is TGTGCCAGCAGCCACGTAGCCGAGCAGTACTTC.